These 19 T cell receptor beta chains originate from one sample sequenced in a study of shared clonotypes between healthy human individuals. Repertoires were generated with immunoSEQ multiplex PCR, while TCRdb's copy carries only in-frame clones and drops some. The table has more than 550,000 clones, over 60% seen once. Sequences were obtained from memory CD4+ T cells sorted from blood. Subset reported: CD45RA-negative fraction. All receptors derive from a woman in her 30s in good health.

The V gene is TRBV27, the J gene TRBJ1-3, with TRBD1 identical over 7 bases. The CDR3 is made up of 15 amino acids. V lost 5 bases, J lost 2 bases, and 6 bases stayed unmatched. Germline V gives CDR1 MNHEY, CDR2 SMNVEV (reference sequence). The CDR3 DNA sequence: TGTGCCAGCAGTCCAGGGGGATTCGCTGGAAACACCATATATTTT. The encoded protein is CASSPGGFAGNTIYF.

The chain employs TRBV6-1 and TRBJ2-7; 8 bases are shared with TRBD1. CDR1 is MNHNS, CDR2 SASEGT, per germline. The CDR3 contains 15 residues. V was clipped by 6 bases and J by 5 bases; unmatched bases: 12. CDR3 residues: CASRWTTGTGHEQYF. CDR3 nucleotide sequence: TGTGCCAGCAGATGGACCACCGGGACAGGTCACGAGCAGTACTTC.

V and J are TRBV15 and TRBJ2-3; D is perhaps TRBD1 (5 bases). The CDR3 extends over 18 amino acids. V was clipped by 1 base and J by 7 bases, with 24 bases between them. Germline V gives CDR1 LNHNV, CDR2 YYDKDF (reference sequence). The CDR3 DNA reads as TGTGCCACCAGCAGAGTCTCAGGGCCGGCCACAATAACCCATACGCAGTATTTT. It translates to CATSRVSGPATITHTQYF.

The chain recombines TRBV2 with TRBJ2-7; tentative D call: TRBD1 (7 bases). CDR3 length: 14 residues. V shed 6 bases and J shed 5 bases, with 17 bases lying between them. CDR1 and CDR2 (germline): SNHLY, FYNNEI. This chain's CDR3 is CASSLRAGGNEQYF. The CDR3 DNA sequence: TGTGCCAGCAGCCTACGGGCAGGGGGGAACGAGCAGTACTTC.

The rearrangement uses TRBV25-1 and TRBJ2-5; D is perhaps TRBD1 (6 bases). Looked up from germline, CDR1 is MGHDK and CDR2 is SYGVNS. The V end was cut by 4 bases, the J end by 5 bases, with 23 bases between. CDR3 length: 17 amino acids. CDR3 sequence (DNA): TGTGCCAGCAGTGGCCCGACGGATACACAGGGATCGGAGACCCAGTACTTC. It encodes CASSGPTDTQGSETQYF.

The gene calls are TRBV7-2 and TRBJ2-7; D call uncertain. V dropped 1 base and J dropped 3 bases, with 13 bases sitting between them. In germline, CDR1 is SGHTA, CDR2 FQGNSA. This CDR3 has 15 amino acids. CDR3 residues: CASSLDRATFYEQYF. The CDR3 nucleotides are TGTGCCAGCAGCTTAGACCGGGCTACCTTCTACGAGCAGTACTTC.

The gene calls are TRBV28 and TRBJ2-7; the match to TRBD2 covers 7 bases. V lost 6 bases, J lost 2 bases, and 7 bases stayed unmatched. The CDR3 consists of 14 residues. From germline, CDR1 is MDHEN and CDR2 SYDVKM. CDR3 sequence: CASRGSGNTYEQYF. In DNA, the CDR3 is TGTGCCAGCAGGGGAAGCGGGAATACCTACGAGCAGTACTTC.

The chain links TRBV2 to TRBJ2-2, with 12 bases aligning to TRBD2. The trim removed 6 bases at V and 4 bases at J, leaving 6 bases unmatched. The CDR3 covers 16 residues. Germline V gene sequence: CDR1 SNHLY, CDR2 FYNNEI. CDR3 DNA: TGTGCCAGCAGGAAAGGGACTAGCGGGCTCACCGGGGAGCTGTTTTTT. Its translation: CASRKGTSGLTGELFF.

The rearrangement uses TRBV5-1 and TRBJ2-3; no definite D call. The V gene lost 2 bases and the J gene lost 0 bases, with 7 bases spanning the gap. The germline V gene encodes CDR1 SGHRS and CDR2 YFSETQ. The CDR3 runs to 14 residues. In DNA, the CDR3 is TGCGCCAGCAGCTTCCGGCAGAGCACAGATACGCAGTATTTT. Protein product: CASSFRQSTDTQYF.

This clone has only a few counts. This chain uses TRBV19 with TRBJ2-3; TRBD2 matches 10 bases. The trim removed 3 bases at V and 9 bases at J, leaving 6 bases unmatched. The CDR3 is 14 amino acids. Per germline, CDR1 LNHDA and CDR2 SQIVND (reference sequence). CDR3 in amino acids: CASSIGTSAPTQYF. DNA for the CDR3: TGTGCCAGTAGTATCGGGACTAGCGCCCCCACGCAGTATTTT.

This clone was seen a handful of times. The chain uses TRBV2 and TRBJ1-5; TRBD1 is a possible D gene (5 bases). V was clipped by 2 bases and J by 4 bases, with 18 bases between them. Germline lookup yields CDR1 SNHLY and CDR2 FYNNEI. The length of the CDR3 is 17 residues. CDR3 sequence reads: CASSESFEGWGNQPQHF. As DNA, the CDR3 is TGTGCCAGCAGTGAAAGTTTTGAGGGCTGGGGGAATCAGCCCCAGCATTTT.

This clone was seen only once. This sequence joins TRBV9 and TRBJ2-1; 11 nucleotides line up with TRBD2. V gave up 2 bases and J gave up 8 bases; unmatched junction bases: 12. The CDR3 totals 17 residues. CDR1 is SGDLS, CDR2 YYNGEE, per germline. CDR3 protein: CASSVIATSGSRDEQFF. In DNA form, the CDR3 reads TGTGCCAGCAGCGTTATTGCCACTAGCGGGAGTAGGGATGAGCAGTTCTTC.

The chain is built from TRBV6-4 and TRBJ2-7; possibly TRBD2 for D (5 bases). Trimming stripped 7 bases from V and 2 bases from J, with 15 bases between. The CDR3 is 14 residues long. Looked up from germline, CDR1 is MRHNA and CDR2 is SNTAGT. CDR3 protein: CASTGWERAYEQYF. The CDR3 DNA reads TGTGCCAGCACCGGCTGGGAGAGGGCCTACGAGCAGTACTTC.

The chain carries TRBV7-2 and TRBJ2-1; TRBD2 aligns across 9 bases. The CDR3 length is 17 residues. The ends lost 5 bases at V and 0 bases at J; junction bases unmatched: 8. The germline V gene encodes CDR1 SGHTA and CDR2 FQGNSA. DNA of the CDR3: TGTGCCAGCAGCATAAGACTAGCGGCCTTCTCCTACAATGAGCAGTTCTTC. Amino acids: CASSIRLAAFSYNEQFF.

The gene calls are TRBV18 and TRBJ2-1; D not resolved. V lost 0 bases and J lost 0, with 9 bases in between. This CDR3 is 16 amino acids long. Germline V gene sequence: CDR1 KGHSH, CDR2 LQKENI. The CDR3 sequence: CASSPPSVGSYNEQFF. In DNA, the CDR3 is TGTGCCAGCTCACCACCGTCGGTGGGCTCCTACAATGAGCAGTTCTTC.

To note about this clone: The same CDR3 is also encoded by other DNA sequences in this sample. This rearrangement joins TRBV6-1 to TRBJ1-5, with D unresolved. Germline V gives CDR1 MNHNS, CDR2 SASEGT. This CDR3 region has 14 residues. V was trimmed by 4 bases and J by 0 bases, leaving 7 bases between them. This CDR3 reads CASSVSVSNQPQHF. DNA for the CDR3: TGTGCCAGCAGTGTGTCAGTTAGCAATCAGCCCCAGCATTTT.

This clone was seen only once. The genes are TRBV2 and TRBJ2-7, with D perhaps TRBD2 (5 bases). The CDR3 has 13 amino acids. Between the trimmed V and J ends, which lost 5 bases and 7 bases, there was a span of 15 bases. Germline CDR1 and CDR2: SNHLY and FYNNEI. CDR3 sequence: CASSTDLGGEQYF. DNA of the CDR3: TGTGCCAGCAGTACAGACCTCGGCGGGGAGCAGTACTTC.

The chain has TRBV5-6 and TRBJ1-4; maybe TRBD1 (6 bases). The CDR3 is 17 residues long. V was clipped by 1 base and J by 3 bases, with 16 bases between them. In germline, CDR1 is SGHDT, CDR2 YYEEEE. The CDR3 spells CASSLYQGSTANEKLFF. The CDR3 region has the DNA TGTGCCAGCAGCTTGTACCAGGGGAGTACGGCTAATGAAAAACTGTTTTTT. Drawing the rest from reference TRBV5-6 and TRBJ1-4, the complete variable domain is DAGVTQSPTHLIKTRGQQVTLRCSPKSGHDTVSWYQQALGQGPQFIFQYYEEEERQRGNFPDRFSGHQFPNYSSELNVNALLLGDSALYLCASSLYQGSTANEKLFFGSGTQLSVL.

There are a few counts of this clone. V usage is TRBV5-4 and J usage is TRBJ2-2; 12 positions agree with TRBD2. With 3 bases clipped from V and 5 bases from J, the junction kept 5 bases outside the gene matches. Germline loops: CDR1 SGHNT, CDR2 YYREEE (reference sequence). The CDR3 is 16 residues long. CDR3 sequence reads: CASSSRLAGATGELFF. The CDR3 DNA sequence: TGTGCCAGCAGCTCAAGACTAGCGGGAGCAACCGGGGAGCTGTTTTTT.